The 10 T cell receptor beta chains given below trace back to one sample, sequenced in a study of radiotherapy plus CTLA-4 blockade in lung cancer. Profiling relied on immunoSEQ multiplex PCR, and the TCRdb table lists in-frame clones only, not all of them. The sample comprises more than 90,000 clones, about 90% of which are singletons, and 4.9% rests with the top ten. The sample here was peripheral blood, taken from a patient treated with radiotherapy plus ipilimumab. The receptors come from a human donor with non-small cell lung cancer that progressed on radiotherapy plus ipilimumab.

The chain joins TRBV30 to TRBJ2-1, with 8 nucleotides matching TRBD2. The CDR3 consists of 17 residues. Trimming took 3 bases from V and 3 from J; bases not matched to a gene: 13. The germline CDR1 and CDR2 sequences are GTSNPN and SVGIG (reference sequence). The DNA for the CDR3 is TGTGCCTGGAGGGCCCCCCCACCTAGCGGGTTCTACAATGAGCAGTTCTTC. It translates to CAWRAPPPSGFYNEQFF.

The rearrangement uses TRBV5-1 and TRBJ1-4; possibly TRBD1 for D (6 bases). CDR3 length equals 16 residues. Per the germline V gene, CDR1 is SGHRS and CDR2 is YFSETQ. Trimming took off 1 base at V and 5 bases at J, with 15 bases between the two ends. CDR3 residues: CASSLSQGGRNEKLFF. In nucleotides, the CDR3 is TGCGCCAGCAGCTTGTCACAGGGAGGCCGGAATGAAAAACTGTTTTTT. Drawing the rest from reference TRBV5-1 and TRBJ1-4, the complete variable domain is KAGVTQTPRYLIKTRGQQVTLSCSPISGHRSVSWYQQTPGQGLQFLFEYFSETQRNKGNFPGRFSGRQFSNSRSEMNVSTLELGDSALYLCASSLSQGGRNEKLFFGSGTQLSVL.

The CDR3 bases are TGTGCCAGCAGCTTCGGGGACAGGGCCCACGAGCAGTACTTC. Translating it yields CASSFGDRAHEQYF. The gene calls are TRBV5-4 and TRBJ2-7, with TRBD1 matching 9 bases. Germline CDR1 reads SGHNT; CDR2 reads YYREEE (reference sequence). The J segment lost 5 bases and the V segment lost 2 bases, leaving 5 bases of the junction unmatched. CDR3 size: 14 residues. The full variable domain, with the rest looked up from reference TRBV5-4 and TRBJ2-7, is ETGVTQSPTHLIKTRGQQVTLRCSSQSGHNTVSWYQQALGQGPQFIFQYYREEENGRGNFPPRFSGLQFPNYSSELNVNALELDDSALYLCASSFGDRAHEQYFGPGTRLTVT.

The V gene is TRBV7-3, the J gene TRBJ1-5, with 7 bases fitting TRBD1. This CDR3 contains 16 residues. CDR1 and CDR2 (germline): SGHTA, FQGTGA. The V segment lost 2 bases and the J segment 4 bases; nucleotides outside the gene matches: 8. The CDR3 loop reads CASSLAEQGRNQPQHF. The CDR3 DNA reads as TGTGCCAGCAGCTTAGCCGAACAGGGGCGAAATCAGCCCCAGCATTTT.

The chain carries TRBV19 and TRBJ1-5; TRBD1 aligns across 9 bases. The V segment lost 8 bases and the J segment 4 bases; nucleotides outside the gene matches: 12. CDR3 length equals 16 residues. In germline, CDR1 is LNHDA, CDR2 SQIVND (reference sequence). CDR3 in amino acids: CASLPDPGQGNQPQHF. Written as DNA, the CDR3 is TGTGCCAGTCTACCGGACCCGGGACAGGGTAATCAGCCCCAGCATTTT.

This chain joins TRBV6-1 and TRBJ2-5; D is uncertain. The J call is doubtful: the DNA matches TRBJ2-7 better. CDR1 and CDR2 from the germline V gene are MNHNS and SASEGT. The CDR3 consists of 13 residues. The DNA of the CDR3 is TGTGCCAGCAGTGAAGAAGTCTCCTACGAGCAGTACTTC. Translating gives CASSEEVSYEQYF.

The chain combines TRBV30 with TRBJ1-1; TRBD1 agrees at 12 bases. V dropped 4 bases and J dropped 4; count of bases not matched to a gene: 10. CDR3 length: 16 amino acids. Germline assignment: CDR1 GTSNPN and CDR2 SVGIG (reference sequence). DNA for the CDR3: TGTGCCTGGATTGTGGGACAGGGGGCCATCGGCACTGAAGCTTTCTTT. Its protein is CAWIVGQGAIGTEAFF.

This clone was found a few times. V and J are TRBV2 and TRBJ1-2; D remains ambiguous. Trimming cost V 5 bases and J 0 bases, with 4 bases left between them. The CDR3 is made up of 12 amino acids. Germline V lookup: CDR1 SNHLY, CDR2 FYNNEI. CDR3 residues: CASSLSNYGYTF. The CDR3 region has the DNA TGTGCCAGCAGTCTTTCTAACTATGGCTACACCTTC.

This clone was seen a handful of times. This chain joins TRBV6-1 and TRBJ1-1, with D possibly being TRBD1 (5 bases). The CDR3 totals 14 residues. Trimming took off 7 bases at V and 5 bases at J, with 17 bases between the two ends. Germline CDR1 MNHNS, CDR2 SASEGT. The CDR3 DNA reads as TGTGCCAGCACCATGGTGGAGGGGCGAACTGAAGCTTTCTTT. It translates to CASTMVEGRTEAFF.

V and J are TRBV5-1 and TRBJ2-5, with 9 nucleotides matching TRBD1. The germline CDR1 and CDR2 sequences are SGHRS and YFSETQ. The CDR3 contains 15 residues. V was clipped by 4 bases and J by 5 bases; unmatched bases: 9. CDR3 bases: TGCGCCAGCAGCGACGTACAGGGGGCGGGGGAGACCCAGTACTTC. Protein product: CASSDVQGAGETQYF. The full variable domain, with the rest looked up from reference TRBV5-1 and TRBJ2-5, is KAGVTQTPRYLIKTRGQQVTLSCSPISGHRSVSWYQQTPGQGLQFLFEYFSETQRNKGNFPGRFSGRQFSNSRSEMNVSTLELGDSALYLCASSDVQGAGETQYFGPGTRLLVL.